Each of the 11 T cell receptor beta chains below was sequenced from the same sample in a study of blood T cell repertoires in COVID-19. Here immunoSEQ multiplex PCR was the method, and the copy in TCRdb shows in-frame clones only, minus some. The table has around 250,000 clones, around 84% seen once. Source material: peripheral blood. These receptors all stem from a young woman with acute or convalescent COVID-19.

The rearrangement links TRBV6-2 or TRBV6-3 to TRBJ2-1; weak D call: TRBD1 (6 bases). Trimming removed 6 bases at V and 5 bases at J, with 11 bases between. This CDR3 is 13 amino acids long. Germline loops: CDR1 MNHEY, CDR2 SVGEGT. CDR3 residues: CASSQDSHNEQFF. Here the CDR3 DNA reads TGTGCCAGCAGCCAGGACAGCCACAATGAGCAGTTCTTC.

The J gene is TRBJ1-1, the V gene TRBV28, with D possibly being TRBD1 (5 bases). The V and J ends lost 6 bases and 6 bases respectively, with 20 bases between them. Germline CDR1 is MDHEN and CDR2 is SYDVKM. The CDR3 is 15 amino acids. The CDR3, as DNA: TGTGCCAGCAGCGACTCGGGGGGGGTTGGCCCTGAAGCTTTCTTT. Its protein is CASSDSGGVGPEAFF.

The chain joins TRBV29-1 to TRBJ2-3, with a possible D match to TRBD1 (5 bases). With 7 bases removed from V and 2 bases from J, the gap between germline ends came to 16 bases. The germline gives CDR1 SQVTM, CDR2 ANQGSEA. The CDR3 is 14 amino acids. CDR3 loop: CSASSPTATDTQYF. Written as DNA, the CDR3 is TGCAGCGCCTCGAGTCCGACAGCCACAGATACGCAGTATTTT.

This rearrangement joins TRBV18 to TRBJ2-7, with D perhaps TRBD2 (6 bases). Germline values: CDR1 KGHSH, CDR2 LQKENI. Deletions cut 6 bases from V and 7 bases from J, with 19 bases between. This CDR3 has 14 residues. The CDR3 coding sequence is TGTGCCAGCTCTACGACTCGACTAGTGTGGGAGCAGTACTTC. Translated: CASSTTRLVWEQYF.

The chain uses TRBV19 and TRBJ2-1, with TRBD2 matching over 11 bases. In germline, CDR1 is LNHDA, CDR2 SQIVND (reference sequence). The V segment lost 6 bases and the J segment 6 bases; nucleotides outside the gene matches: 7. The CDR3 is 15 residues long. CDR3 bases: TGTGCCAGTAGGGAACTAGCGGGAGCTCCCAATGAGCAGTTCTTC. Its protein is CASRELAGAPNEQFF.

V is TRBV27 and J is TRBJ2-7; maybe TRBD1 (6 bases). V was trimmed by 5 bases and J by 0 bases, leaving 23 bases between them. Germline loops: CDR1 MNHEY, CDR2 SMNVEV (reference sequence). The CDR3 length is 18 residues. The CDR3 is CASSQGYSDRRSSYEQYF. Here the CDR3 DNA reads TGTGCCAGCAGTCAGGGTTACAGCGACAGGAGGAGCTCCTACGAGCAGTACTTC.

This clone was found a few times. The chain couples TRBV11-2 to TRBJ1-1; 7 positions match TRBD1. This CDR3 spans 14 amino acids. CDR1 is SGHAT, CDR2 FQNNGV, per germline. Trimming took 1 base from V and 11 from J; bases not matched to a gene: 10. The CDR3 loop reads CASSLAGGARVAFF. Here the CDR3 DNA reads TGTGCCAGCAGCTTAGCAGGGGGTGCTAGGGTGGCTTTCTTT.

This sequence joins TRBV6-2 or TRBV6-3 and TRBJ1-5; D call uncertain. Trimming shortened V by 4 bases and J by 6 bases, and 13 bases separated the two germline ends. The CDR3 is 14 residues long. Germline lookup yields CDR1 MNHEY and CDR2 SVGEGT. The CDR3 is CASSFNRRGQPQHF. The CDR3 DNA is TGTGCCAGCAGTTTTAACCGGCGGGGTCAGCCCCAGCATTTT.

This chain connects TRBV7-9 to TRBJ2-2; D might be TRBD1 (6 bases). Germline CDR1 and CDR2: SEHNR and FQNEAQ (reference sequence). The CDR3 is made up of 19 amino acids. Trimming left V 7 bases short and J 0 bases short, with 24 bases between. This CDR3 reads CASTSPRAGENANTGELFF. Written as DNA, the CDR3 is TGTGCCAGCACAAGCCCTAGGGCAGGGGAAAATGCGAACACCGGGGAGCTGTTTTTT.

V usage is TRBV12-3 or TRBV12-4 and J usage is TRBJ2-5, with D perhaps TRBD2 (5 bases). This CDR3 spans 13 amino acids. Deletions cut 6 bases from V and 4 bases from J, with 12 bases between. CDR3 loop: CASSQVAGETQYF. The CDR3 nucleotides are TGTGCCAGCAGCCAGGTGGCGGGAGAGACCCAGTACTTC.

This chain uses TRBV6-6 with TRBJ2-5, with 7 positions matching TRBD2. From germline, CDR1 is MNHNY and CDR2 SVGAGI (reference sequence). The length of the CDR3 is 16 residues. Unmatched junction bases numbered 9, after V lost 0 bases and J lost 5 bases. The CDR3 here is CASSYSRAGVGETQYF. The CDR3 coding sequence is TGTGCCAGCAGTTACTCTCGGGCGGGGGTAGGCGAGACCCAGTACTTC.